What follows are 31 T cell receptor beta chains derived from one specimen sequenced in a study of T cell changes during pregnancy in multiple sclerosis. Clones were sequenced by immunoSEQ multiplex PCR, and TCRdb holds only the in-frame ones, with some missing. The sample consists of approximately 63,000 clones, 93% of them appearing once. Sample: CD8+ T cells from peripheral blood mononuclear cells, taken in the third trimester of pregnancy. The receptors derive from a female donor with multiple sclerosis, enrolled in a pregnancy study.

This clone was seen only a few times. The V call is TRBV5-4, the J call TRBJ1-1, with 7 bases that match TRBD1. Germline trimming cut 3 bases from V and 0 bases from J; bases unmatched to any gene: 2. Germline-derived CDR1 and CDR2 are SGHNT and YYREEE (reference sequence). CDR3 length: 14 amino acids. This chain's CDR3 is CASSSGQMNTEAFF. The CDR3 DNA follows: TGTGCCAGCAGCTCGGGACAGATGAACACTGAAGCTTTCTTT.

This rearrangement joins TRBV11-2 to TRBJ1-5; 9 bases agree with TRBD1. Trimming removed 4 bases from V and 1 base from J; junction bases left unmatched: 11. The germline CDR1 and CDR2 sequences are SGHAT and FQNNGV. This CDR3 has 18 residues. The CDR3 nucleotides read TGTGCCAGCAGCTCAGGACAGGGGTGGAATAGGAGCAATCAGCCCCAGCATTTT. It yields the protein CASSSGQGWNRSNQPQHF.

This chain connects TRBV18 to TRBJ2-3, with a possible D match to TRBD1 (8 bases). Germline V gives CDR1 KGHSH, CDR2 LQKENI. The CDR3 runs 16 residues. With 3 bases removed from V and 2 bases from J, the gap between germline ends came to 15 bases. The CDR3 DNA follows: TGTGCCAGCTCACCCGACAGGGGACTATACACAGATACGCAGTATTTT. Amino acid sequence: CASSPDRGLYTDTQYF.

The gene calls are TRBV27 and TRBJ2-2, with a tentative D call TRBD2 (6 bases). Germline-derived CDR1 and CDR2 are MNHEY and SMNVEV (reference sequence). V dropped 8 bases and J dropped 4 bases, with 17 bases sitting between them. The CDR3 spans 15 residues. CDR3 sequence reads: CASALGGKSTGELFF. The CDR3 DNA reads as TGTGCCAGCGCTCTGGGGGGTAAATCCACCGGGGAGCTGTTTTTT.

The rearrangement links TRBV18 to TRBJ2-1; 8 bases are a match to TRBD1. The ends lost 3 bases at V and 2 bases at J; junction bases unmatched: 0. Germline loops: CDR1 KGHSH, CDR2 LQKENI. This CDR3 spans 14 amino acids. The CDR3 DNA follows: TGTGCCAGCTCACCGACAGGGGCCTACAATGAGCAGTTCTTC. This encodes CASSPTGAYNEQFF.

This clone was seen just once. The DNA for the CDR3 is TGTGCCAGCAGCTTGGGACAGGGGGCAAATGAAAAACTGTTTTTT. Translating it yields CASSLGQGANEKLFF. V usage is TRBV5-8 and J usage is TRBJ1-4; TRBD1 aligns across 10 bases. The germline V gene encodes CDR1 SGHTS and CDR2 YDEGEE. V trimming: 0 bases; J trimming: 5 bases; junction bases outside the gene matches: 1. This CDR3 is built from 15 residues.

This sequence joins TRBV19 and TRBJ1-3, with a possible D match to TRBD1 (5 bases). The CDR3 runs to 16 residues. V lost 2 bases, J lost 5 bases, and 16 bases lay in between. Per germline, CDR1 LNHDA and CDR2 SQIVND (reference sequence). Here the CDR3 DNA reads TGTGCCAGTAGTATACTCCGGGACGGGGGTCGAAACACCATATATTTT. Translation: CASSILRDGGRNTIYF.

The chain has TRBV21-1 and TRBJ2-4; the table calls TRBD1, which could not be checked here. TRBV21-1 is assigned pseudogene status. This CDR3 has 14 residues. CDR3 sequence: CASSKVPVKNIQYF. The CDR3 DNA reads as TGTGCCAGCAGCAAAGTTCCAGTTAAAAACATTCAGTACTTC.

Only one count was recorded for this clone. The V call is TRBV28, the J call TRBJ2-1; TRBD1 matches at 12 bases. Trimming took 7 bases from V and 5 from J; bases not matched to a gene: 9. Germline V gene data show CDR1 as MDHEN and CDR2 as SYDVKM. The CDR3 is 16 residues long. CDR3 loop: CASTYLGQGANNEQFF. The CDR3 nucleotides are TGTGCCAGCACATACTTGGGACAGGGGGCGAACAATGAGCAGTTCTTC.

The CDR3 nucleotides read TGTGCCAGCAGCTTTGCGGGACAGGGGGCAAGGTATGAGCAGTTCTTC. Its translation: CASSFAGQGARYEQFF. This chain links TRBV7-9 with TRBJ2-1, with 12 bases that match TRBD1. V dropped 3 bases and J dropped 8; count of bases not matched to a gene: 8. CDR1 is SEHNR and CDR2 is FQNEAQ in the germline V gene (reference sequence). The CDR3 has 16 amino acids.

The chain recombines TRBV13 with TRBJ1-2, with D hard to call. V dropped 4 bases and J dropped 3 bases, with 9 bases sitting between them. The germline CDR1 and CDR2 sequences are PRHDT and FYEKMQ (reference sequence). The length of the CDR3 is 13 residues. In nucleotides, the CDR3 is TGTGCCAGCAGCTCAGAGGCGTACTATGGCTACACCTTC. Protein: CASSSEAYYGYTF.

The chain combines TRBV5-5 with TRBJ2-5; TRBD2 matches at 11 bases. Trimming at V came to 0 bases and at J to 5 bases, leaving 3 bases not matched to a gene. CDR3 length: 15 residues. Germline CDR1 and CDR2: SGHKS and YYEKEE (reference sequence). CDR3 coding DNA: TGTGCCAGCAGCTTGGGGGCTAGCGGGAGGGAGACCCAGTACTTC. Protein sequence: CASSLGASGRETQYF.

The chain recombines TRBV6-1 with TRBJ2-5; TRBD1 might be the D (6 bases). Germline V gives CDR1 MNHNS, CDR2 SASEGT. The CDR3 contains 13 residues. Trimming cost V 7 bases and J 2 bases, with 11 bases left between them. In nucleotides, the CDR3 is TGTGCCAGCACGAGACAGGCACAAGAGACCCAGTACTTC. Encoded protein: CASTRQAQETQYF.

The CDR3 coding sequence is TGCGCCAGCAGCTGGGACAGAAACCCCCAAGAGACCCAGTACTTC. Its protein product is CASSWDRNPQETQYF. This rearrangement joins TRBV5-1 to TRBJ2-5, with TRBD1 matching over 7 bases. V was pared by 3 bases and J by 1 base, with 6 bases of the junction left unmatched. Germline loops: CDR1 SGHRS, CDR2 YFSETQ. The CDR3 sequence is 15 residues long.

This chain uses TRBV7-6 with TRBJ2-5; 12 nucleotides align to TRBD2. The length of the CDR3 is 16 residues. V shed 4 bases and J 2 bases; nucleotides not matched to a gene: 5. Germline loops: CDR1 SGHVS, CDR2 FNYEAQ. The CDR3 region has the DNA TGTGCCAGCAGCTCCGGACTAGCGGGGAAACAAGAGACCCAGTACTTC. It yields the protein CASSSGLAGKQETQYF.

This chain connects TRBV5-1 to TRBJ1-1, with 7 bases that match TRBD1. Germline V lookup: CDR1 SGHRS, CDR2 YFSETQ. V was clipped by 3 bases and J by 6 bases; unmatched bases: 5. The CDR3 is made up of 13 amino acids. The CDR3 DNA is TGCGCCAGCAGCTCGACAGGGATCTCTGAAGCTTTCTTT. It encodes CASSSTGISEAFF.

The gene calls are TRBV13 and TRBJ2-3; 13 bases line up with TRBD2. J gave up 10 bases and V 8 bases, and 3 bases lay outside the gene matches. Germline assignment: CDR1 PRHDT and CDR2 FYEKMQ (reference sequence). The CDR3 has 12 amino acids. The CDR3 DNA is TGTGCCAGCCGGACTAGCGGGAGTGCGCAGTATTTT. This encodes CASRTSGSAQYF.

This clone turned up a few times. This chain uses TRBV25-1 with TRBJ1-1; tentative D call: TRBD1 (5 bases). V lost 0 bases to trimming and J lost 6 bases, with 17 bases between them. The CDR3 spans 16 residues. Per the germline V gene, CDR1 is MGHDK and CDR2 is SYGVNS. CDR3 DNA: TGTGCCAGCAGTGAATACGGTGGCAGGGTGGGTTCTGAAGCTTTCTTT. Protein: CASSEYGGRVGSEAFF.

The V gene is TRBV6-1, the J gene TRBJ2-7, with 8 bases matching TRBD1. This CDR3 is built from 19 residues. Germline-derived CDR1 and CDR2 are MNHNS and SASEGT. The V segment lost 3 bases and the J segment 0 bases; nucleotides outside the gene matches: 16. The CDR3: CASSDSRGLGGSYSYEQYF. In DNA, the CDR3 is TGTGCCAGCAGTGACAGCAGGGGGCTAGGCGGGTCCTACTCCTACGAGCAGTACTTC.

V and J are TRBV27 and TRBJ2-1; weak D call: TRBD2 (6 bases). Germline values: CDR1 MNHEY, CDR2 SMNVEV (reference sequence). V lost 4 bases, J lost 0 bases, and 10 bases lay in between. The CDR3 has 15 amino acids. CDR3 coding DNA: TGTGCCAGCAGTTCGTGGGGGGACTCCTACAATGAGCAGTTCTTC. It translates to CASSSWGDSYNEQFF.

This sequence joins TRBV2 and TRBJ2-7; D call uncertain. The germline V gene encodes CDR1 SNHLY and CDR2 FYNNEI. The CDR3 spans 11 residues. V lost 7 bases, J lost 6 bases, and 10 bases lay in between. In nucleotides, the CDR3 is TGTGCCAGCAAAGAGATATCCGAGCAGTACTTC. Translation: CASKEISEQYF.

The CDR3 loop reads CASSRSSAGVGQETQYF. In DNA, the CDR3 is TGTGCCAGCAGTCGATCGAGCGCCGGGGTCGGGCAAGAGACCCAGTACTTC. This chain joins TRBV28 and TRBJ2-5; a weak D match, TRBD2 (5 bases). Between the trimmed V and J ends, which lost 5 bases and 2 bases, there was a span of 21 bases. Germline CDR1 MDHEN, CDR2 SYDVKM. CDR3 size: 17 residues.

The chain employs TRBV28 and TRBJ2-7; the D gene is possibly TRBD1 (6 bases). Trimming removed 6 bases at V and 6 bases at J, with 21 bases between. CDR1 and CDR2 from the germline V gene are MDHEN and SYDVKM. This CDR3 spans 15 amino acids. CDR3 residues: CASSDGVNRAVEQYF. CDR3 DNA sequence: TGTGCCAGCAGCGACGGGGTGAACAGGGCGGTCGAGCAGTACTTC.

In nucleotides, the CDR3 is TGTGCCAGCAGCGCGACCGGGACGGGAGAGGCGCAGTTCTTC. It is translated as CASSATGTGEAQFF. The chain employs TRBV14 and TRBJ2-1; D is perhaps TRBD2 (6 bases). Germline values: CDR1 SGHDN, CDR2 FVKESK. The CDR3 is made up of 14 amino acids. The V and J ends lost 5 bases and 12 bases respectively, with 20 bases between them.

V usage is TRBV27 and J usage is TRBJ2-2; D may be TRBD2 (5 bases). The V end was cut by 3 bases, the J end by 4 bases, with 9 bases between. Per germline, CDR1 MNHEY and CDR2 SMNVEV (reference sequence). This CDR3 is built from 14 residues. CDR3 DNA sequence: TGTGCCAGCAGTTTTGGGAGAAGCACCGGGGAGCTGTTTTTT. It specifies CASSFGRSTGELFF.

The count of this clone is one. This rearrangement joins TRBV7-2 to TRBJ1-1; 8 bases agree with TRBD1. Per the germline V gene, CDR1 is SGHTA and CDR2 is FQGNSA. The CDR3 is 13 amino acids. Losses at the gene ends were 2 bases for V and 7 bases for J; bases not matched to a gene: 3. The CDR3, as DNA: TGTGCCAGCAGCTTAAACAGGGGGATTGAAGCTTTCTTT. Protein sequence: CASSLNRGIEAFF.

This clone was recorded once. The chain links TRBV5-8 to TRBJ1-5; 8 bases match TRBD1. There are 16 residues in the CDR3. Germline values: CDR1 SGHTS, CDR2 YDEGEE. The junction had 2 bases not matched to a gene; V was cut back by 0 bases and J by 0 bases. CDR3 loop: CASSLAQGDSNQPQHF. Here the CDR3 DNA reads TGTGCCAGCAGCTTGGCACAGGGGGATAGCAATCAGCCCCAGCATTTT.

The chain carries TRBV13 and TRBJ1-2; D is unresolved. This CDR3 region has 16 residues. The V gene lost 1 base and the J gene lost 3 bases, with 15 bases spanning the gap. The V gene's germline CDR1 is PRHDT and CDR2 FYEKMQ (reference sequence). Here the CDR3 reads CASSLVSGRLHYGYTF. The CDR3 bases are TGTGCCAGCAGCTTAGTTTCCGGCAGGCTTCACTATGGCTACACCTTC. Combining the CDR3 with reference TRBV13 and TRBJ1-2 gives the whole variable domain AAGVIQSPRHLIKEKRETATLKCYPIPRHDTVYWYQQGPGQDPQFLISFYEKMQSDKGSIPDRFSAQQFSDYHSELNMSSLELGDSALYFCASSLVSGRLHYGYTFGSGTRLTVV.

The CDR3 loop is CASSQTGTNTGELFF. CDR3 DNA: TGTGCCAGCAGTCAGACAGGAACGAACACCGGGGAGCTGTTTTTT. The rearrangement links TRBV28 to TRBJ2-2; D possibly corresponds to TRBD1 (6 bases). The CDR3 has 15 amino acids. The V and J ends lost 5 bases and 0 bases respectively, with 10 bases between them. Germline assignment: CDR1 MDHEN and CDR2 SYDVKM.

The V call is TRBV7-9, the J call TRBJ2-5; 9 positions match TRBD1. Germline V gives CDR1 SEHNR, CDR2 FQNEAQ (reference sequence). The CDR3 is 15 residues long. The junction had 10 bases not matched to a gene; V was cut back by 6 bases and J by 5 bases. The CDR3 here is CASRLTGGPRETQYF. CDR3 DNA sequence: TGTGCCAGCAGACTAACAGGGGGCCCGCGGGAGACCCAGTACTTC.

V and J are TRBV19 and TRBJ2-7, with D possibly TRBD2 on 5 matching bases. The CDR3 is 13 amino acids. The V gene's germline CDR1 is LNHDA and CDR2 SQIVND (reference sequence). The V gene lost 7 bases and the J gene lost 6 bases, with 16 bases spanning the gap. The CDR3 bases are TGTGCCAGTACCCAATCAGCGGCTGGCGAGCAGTACTTC. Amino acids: CASTQSAAGEQYF. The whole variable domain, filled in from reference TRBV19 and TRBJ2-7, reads DGGITQSPKYLFRKEGQNVTLSCEQNLNHDAMYWYRQDPGQGLRLIYYSQIVNDFQKGDIAEGYSVSREKKESFPLTVTSAQKNPTAFYLCASTQSAAGEQYFGPGTRLTVT.